This T cell receptor beta chain appears in the sequencing data of a study of T and B cells in COVID-19 patients. The overall study: COVID-19 patients gave peripheral blood either during active infection or after recovery. Of over 18 active-infection patients, approximately twelve were critically ill with mechanical ventilation or extracorporeal membrane oxygenation.

About this clonotype itself: Antigen: not known. A much larger clone differs by one base, so this may be a read error.

Multiplex PCR with BIOMED2 TRB-A/B primer pools amplified TRB rearrangements. TCRdb independently ran MiXCR on the multiplex PCR reads; one entry per CDR3 protein. The sample yields 20,000 to 25,000 distinct CDR3 sequences, approximately 28% seen once. Blood genomic DNA input for TRB amplification was about 220-500 ng. Study outcomes and limitations: In COVID-19 patients, T cell receptor beta variable and joining gene use was reportedly strongly skewed.

The receptor was isolated from a human donor who had recovered from COVID-19. Sequenced material: blood.

CDR3 loop: CASNWRGAITEQYF. The CDR3 DNA reads as TGTGCCAGTAATTGGCGGGGGGCTATCACTGAGCAGTACTTC. The rearrangement uses TRBV19 and TRBJ2-7, with 8 positions matching TRBD2. Germline CDR1 and CDR2: LNHDA and SQIVND (reference sequence). CDR3 length: 14 amino acids. V was pared by 7 bases and J by 7 bases, with 12 bases of the junction left unmatched.